Reported below is one T cell receptor beta chain. The entry originates in a study of CD8+ T cells in alopecia areata. RNA was isolated and reverse transcribed to cDNA, the sequencing template. Data came from immunoSEQ multiplex PCR; TCRdb stores just in-frame clones and leaves some out. The table shows 110,000 to 150,000 clones, with approximately 50% occurring only once. The CDR3 runs to 16 residues. The germline CDR1 and CDR2 sequences are SGHTA and FQGNSA. J gave up 12 bases and V 1 base, and 15 bases lay outside the gene matches. This clonotype was obtained from a human donor with alopecia areata. J is TRBJ2-4 and V is TRBV7-2; TRBD1 agrees at 7 bases. Sequencing used CD4+ T cells sorted from blood, obtained at week 0. CDR3 coding DNA: TGTGCCAGCAGCTTAGAGGCCACCTTACAGGGGTTTGATCAGTACTTC. This gives the protein CASSLEATLQGFDQYF.